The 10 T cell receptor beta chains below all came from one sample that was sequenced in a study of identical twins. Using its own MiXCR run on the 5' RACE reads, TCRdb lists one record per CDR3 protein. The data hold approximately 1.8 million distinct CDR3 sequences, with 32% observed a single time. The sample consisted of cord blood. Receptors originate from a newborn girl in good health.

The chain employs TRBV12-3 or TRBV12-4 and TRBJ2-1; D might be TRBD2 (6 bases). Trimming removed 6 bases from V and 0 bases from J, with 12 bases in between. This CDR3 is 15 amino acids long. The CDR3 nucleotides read TGTGCCAGCAGGGTCGAGGACTACTCCTACAATGAGCAGTTCTTC. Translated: CASRVEDYSYNEQFF.

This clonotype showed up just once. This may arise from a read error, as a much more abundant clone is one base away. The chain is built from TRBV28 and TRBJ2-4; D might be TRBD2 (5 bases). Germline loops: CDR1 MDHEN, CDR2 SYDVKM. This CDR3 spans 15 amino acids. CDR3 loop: CASSLASLAKSIQYF. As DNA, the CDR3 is TGTGCCAGCAGTTTGGCGTCTCTAGCCAAAAGCATTCAGTACTTC.

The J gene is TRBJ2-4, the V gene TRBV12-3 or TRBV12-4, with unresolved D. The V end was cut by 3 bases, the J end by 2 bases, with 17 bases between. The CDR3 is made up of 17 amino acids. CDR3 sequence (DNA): TGTGCCAGCAGTTTGTTACGGCAAAGTGTGCCCAAAAACATTCAGTACTTC. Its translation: CASSLLRQSVPKNIQYF.

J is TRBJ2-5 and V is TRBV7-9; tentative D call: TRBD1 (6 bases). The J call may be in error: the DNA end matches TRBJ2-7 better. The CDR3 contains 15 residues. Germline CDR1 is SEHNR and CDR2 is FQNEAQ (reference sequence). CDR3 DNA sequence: TGTGCCAGCAGTCGACTCCGGGACAATGGGTACGAGCAGTACTTC. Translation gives CASSRLRDNGYEQYF.

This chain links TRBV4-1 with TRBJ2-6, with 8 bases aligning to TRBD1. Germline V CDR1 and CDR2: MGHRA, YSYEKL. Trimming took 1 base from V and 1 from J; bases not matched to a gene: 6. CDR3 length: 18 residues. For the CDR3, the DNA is TGCGCCAGCAGCCAAGGAGGGACAGGCTCATCTGGGGCCAACGTCCTGACTTTC. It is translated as CASSQGGTGSSGANVLTF.

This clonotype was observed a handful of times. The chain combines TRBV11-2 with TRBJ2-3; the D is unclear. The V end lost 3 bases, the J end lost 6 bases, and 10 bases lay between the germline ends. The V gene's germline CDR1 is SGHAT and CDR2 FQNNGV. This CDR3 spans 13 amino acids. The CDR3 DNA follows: TGTGCCAGCAGCTTTACCGGGTGGGATACGCAGTATTTT. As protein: CASSFTGWDTQYF.

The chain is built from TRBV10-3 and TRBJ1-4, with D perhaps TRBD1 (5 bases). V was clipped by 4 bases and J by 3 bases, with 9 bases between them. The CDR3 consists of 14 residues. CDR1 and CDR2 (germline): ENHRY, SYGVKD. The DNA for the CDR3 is TGTGCCATCAGTGCCGGGGGGGCTAATGAAAAACTGTTTTTT. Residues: CAISAGGANEKLFF.

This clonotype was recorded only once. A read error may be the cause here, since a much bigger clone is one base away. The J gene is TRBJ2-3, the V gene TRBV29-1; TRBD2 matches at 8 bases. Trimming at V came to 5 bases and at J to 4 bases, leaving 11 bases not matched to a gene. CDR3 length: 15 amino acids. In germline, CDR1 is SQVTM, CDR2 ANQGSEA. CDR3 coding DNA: TGCAGCGTTCTTCGCGGGAGGACATTCGCAGATACGCAGTATTTT. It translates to CSVLRGRTFADTQYF.

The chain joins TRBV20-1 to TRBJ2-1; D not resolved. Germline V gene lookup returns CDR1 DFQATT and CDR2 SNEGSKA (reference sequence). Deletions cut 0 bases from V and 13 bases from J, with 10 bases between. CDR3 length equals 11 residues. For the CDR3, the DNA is TGCAGTGCTAGAGAGGGTTTACCCCAGTTCTTC. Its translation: CSAREGLPQFF.

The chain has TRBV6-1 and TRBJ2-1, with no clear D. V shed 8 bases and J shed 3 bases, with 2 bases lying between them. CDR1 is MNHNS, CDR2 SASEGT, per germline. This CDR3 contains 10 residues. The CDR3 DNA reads TGTGCCAGCTACTACAATGAGCAGTTCTTC. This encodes CASYYNEQFF.